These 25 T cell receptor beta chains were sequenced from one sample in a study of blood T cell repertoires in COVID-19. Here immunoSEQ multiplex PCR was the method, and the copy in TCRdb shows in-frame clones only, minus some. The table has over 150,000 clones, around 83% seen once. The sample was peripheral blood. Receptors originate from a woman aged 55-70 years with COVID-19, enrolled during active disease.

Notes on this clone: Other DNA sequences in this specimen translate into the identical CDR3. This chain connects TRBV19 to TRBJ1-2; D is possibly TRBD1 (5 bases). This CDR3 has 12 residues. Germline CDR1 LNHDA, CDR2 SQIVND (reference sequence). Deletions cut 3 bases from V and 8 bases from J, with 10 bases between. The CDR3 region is CASSMTVGGYTF. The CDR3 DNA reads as TGTGCCAGTAGTATGACAGTTGGAGGCTACACCTTC. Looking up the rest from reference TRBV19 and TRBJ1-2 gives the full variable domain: DGGITQSPKYLFRKEGQNVTLSCEQNLNHDAMYWYRQDPGQGLRLIYYSQIVNDFQKGDIAEGYSVSREKKESFPLTVTSAQKNPTAFYLCASSMTVGGYTFGSGTRLTVV.

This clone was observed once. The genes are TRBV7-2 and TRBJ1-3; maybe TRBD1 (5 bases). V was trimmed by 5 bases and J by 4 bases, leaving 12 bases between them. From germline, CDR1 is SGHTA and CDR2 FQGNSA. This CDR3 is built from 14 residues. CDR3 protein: CASSLGAPGNTIYF. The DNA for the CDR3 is TGTGCCAGCAGCCTAGGGGCTCCCGGAAACACCATATATTTT.

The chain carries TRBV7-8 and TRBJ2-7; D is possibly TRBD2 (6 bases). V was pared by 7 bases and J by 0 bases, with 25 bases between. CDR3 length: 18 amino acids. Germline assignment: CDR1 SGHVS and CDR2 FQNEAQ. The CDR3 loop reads CASIPPPPSATFSYEQYF. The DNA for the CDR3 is TGTGCCAGCATCCCCCCTCCCCCTAGCGCAACCTTCTCCTACGAGCAGTACTTC.

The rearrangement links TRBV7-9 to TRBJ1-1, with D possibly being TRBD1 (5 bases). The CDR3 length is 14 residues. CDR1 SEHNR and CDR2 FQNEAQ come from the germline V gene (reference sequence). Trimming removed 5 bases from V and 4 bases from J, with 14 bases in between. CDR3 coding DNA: TGTGCCAGCAGCCCACTACGGGGGGTCACTGAAGCTTTCTTT. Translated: CASSPLRGVTEAFF.

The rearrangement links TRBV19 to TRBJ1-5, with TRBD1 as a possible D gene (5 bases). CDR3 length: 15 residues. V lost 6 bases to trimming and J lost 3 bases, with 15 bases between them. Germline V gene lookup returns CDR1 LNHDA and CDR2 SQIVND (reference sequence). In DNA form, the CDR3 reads TGTGCCAGTAGGCCAGGGTGGGCCTCCAATCAGCCCCAGCATTTT. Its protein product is CASRPGWASNQPQHF.

This CDR3 reads CASRSTGYEEKLFF. The CDR3 DNA reads TGTGCCAGCAGATCGACAGGGTATGAAGAAAAACTGTTTTTT. This rearrangement joins TRBV6-5 to TRBJ1-4, with 7 nucleotides matching TRBD1. V gave up 6 bases and J gave up 8 bases; unmatched junction bases: 9. The CDR3 extends over 14 amino acids. From germline, CDR1 is MNHEY and CDR2 SVGAGI.

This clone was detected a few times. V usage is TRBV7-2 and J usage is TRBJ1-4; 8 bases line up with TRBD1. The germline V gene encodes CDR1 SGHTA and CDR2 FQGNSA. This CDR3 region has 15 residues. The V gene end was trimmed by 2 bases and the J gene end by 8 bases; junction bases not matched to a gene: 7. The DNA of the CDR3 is TGTGCCAGCAGCTTATCGAGACAGGGGTTAGAAAAACTGTTTTTT. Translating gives CASSLSRQGLEKLFF. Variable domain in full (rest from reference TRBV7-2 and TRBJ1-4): GAGVSQSPSNKVTEKGKDVELRCDPISGHTALYWYRQSLGQGLEFLIYFQGNSAPDKSGLPSDRFSAERTGGSVSTLTIQRTQQEDSAVYLCASSLSRQGLEKLFFGSGTQLSVL.

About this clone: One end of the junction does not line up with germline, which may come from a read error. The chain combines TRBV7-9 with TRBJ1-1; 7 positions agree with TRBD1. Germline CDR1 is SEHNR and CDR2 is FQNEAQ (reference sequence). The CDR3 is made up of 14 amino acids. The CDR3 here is CASSTDRVNTEAFF. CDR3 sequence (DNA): TGTGCCAGCAGCACCGACAGGGTGAATACTGAAGCTTTCTTT.

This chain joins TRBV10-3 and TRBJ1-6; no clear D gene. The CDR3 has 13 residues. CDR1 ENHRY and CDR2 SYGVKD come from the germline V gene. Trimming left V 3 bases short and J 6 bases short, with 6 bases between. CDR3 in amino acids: CAISDSSNSPLHF. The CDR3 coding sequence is TGTGCCATCAGTGATTCGAGTAATTCACCCCTCCACTTT.

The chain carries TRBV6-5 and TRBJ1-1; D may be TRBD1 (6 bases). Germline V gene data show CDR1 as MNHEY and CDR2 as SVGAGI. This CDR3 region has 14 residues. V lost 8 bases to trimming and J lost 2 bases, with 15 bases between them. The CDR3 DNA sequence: TGTGCCAGCGGACCCGACAGGACTAACACTGAAGCTTTCTTT. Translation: CASGPDRTNTEAFF.

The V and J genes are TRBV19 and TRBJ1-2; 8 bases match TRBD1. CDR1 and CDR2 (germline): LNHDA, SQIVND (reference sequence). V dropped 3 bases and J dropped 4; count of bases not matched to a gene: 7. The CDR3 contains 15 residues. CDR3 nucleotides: TGTGCCAGTAGTATGGTCAGGGGGCGCGGCTATGGCTACACCTTC. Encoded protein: CASSMVRGRGYGYTF.

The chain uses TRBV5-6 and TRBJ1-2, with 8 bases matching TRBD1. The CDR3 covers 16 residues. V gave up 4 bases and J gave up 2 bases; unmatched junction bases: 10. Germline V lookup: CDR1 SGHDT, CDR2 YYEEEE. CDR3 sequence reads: CASSPLNGQGNYGYTF. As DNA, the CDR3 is TGTGCCAGCAGCCCTCTGAATGGACAGGGAAACTATGGCTACACCTTC.

CDR3 loop: CASSRRSGGEVIEQFF. The CDR3 DNA is TGTGCCAGCAGTCGTAGAAGCGGGGGAGAGGTTATTGAGCAGTTCTTC. The V gene is TRBV7-3, the J gene TRBJ2-1, with 8 bases fitting TRBD2. Germline CDR1 is SGHTA and CDR2 is FQGTGA. This CDR3 comprises 16 residues. J gave up 9 bases and V 6 bases, and 16 bases lay outside the gene matches. Complete variable domain (other parts from reference TRBV7-3 and TRBJ2-1): GAGVSQTPSNKVTEKGKYVELRCDPISGHTALYWYRQSLGQGPEFLIYFQGTGAADDSGLPNDRFFAVRPEGSVSTLKIQRTERGDSAVYLCASSRRSGGEVIEQFFGPGTRLTVL.

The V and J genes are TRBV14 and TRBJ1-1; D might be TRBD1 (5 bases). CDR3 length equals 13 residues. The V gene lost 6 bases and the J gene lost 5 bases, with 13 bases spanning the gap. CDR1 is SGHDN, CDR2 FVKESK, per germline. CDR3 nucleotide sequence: TGTGCCAGCAGGGACAAGATGTGGACTGAAGCTTTCTTT. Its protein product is CASRDKMWTEAFF.

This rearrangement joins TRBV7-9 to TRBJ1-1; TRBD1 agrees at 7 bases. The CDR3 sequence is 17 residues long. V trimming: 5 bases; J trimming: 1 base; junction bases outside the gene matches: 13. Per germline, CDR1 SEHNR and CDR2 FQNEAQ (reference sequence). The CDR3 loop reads CASSTTGPVVGNTEAFF. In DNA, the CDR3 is TGTGCCAGCAGCACGACAGGGCCCGTGGTGGGGAACACTGAAGCTTTCTTT.

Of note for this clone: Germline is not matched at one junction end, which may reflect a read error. The DNA of the CDR3 is TGCAGCGTGGAAGAGATAGCGGGACCTTTCTACAATGAGCAGTTCTTC. Protein sequence: CSVEEIAGPFYNEQFF. The chain carries TRBV29-1 and TRBJ2-1, with 8 nucleotides matching TRBD2. Germline lookup yields CDR1 SQVTM and CDR2 ANQGSEA. This CDR3 contains 16 residues.

Here the CDR3 reads CASSLETGLNTEAFF. In DNA, the CDR3 is TGTGCCAGCAGCTTAGAGACAGGCCTGAACACTGAAGCTTTCTTT. This chain uses TRBV11-2 with TRBJ1-1; a weak D match, TRBD1 (6 bases). Looked up from germline, CDR1 is SGHAT and CDR2 is FQNNGV. V lost 0 bases to trimming and J lost 0 bases, with 8 bases between them. The CDR3 has 15 amino acids.

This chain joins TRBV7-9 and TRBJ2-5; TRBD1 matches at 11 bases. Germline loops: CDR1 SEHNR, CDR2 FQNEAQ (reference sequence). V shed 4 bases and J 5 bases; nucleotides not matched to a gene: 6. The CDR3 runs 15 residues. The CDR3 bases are TGTGCCAGCAGCTCCGGACAGGGGGCCGGGGAGACCCAGTACTTC. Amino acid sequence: CASSSGQGAGETQYF.

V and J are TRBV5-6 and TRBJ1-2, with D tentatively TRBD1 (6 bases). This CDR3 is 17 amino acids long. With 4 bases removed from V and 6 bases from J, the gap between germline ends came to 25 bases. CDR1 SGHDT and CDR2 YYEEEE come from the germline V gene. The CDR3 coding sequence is TGTGCCAGCAGCGACTGGTGGGTGGCCGGACAGATAAATGGCTACACCTTC. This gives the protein CASSDWWVAGQINGYTF.

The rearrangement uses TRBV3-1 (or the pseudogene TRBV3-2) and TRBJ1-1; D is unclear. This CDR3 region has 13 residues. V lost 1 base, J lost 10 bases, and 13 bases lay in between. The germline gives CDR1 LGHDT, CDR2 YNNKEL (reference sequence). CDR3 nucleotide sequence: TGTGCCAGCAGCCAAGGTGCCATGGGAGGAGCTTTCTTT. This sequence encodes CASSQGAMGGAFF.

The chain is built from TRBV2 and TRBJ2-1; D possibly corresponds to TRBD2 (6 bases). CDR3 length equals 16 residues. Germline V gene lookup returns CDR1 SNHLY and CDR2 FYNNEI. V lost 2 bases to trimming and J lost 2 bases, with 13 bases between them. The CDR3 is CASSERSTSTYNEQFF. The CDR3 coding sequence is TGTGCCAGCAGTGAACGGTCGACTAGTACCTACAATGAGCAGTTCTTC.

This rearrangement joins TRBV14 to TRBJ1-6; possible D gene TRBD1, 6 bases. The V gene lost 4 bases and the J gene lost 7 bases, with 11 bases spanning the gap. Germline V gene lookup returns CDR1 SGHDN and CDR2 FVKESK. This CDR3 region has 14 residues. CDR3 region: CASSRGTTNSPLHF. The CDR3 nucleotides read TGTGCCAGCAGCCGAGGGACAACAAATTCACCCCTCCACTTT. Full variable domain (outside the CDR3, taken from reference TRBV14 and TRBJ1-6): EAGVTQFPSHSVIEKGQTVTLRCDPISGHDNLYWYRRVMGKEIKFLLHFVKESKQDESGMPNNRFLAERTGGTYSTLKVQPAELEDSGVYFCASSRGTTNSPLHFGNGTRLTVT.

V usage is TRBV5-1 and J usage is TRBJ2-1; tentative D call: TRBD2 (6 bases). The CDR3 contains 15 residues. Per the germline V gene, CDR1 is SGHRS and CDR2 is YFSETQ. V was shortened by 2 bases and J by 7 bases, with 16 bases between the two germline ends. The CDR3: CASSFQVQAGNEQFF. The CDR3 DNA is TGCGCCAGCAGCTTCCAAGTACAGGCGGGAAATGAGCAGTTCTTC.

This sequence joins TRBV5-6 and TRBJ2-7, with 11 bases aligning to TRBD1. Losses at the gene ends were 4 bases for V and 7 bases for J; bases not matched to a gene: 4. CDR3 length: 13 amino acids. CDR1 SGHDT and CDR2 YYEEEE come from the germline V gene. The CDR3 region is CASSRGQGVEQYF. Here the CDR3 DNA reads TGTGCCAGCAGCAGGGGACAGGGGGTTGAGCAGTACTTC.

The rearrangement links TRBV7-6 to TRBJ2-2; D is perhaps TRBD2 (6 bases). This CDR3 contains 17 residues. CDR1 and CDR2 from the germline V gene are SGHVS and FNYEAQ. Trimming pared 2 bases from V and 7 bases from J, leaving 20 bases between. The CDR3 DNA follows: TGTGCCAGCAGCTTACATCCCAACAGCGGGCGGGACGGGGAGCTGTTTTTT. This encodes CASSLHPNSGRDGELFF.